The rows below give T cell receptor beta chains drawn from one sample of a study of cytomegalovirus exposure and HLA in healthy donors. Only in-frame clones appear in the TCRdb table, and some are missing; sequencing was by immunoSEQ multiplex PCR. The data contain 110,000 to 150,000 clones, 75% to 80% of them seen just once; the ten biggest clones take up 1.7%. The sequencing input was PBMCs. The receptors were gathered from a woman in her 30s in good health and CMV-seronegative. CDR3s include the opening cysteine and the closing phenylalanine or tryptophan. Each record gives: D gene, V gene, clone size, CDR3 protein. D genes are given only for firm matches. Size is stated for part of the rows, as once, few or many counts, or as a class when the clone is expanded.

d_call: .; v_call: TRBV19; clone_size: .; cdr3_aa: CASRIQASGYGYTF
d_call: TRBD1; v_call: TRBV5-6; clone_size: .; cdr3_aa: CASSPGGTEAFF
d_call: TRBD1; v_call: TRBV7-2; clone_size: .; cdr3_aa: CASSSPGTGNQPQHF
d_call: .; v_call: TRBV6-1; clone_size: few; cdr3_aa: CASYSTWDTQYF
d_call: .; v_call: TRBV4-1; clone_size: .; cdr3_aa: CASSSRVGVNTEAFF
d_call: TRBD1; v_call: TRBV2; clone_size: few; cdr3_aa: CASKEQGAGSNQPQHF
d_call: .; v_call: TRBV7-2; clone_size: .; cdr3_aa: CASSLGWGGSNQPQHF
d_call: TRBD1; v_call: TRBV7-3; clone_size: .; cdr3_aa: CASSPLSWTGGHSGANVLTF
d_call: .; v_call: TRBV4-1; clone_size: .; cdr3_aa: CASSLHPAGVNTEAFF
d_call: TRBD1; v_call: TRBV13; clone_size: .; cdr3_aa: CASSLDLISQGDNEQFF
d_call: .; v_call: TRBV25-1; clone_size: .; cdr3_aa: CASSTGEGRLNTEAFF
d_call: .; v_call: TRBV6-5; clone_size: .; cdr3_aa: CASSYEGAGDTEAFF
d_call: .; v_call: TRBV5-1; clone_size: .; cdr3_aa: CASTTGQPSEAFF
d_call: TRBD1; v_call: TRBV10-3; clone_size: .; cdr3_aa: CAISQAGVQGEETQYF
d_call: .; v_call: TRBV28; clone_size: .; cdr3_aa: CASLSQGNYGYTF
d_call: .; v_call: TRBV5-6; clone_size: .; cdr3_aa: CASSLSQGNVQETQYF
d_call: TRBD2; v_call: TRBV15; clone_size: .; cdr3_aa: CATSRGGAGVEQYF
d_call: TRBD1; v_call: TRBV2; clone_size: .; cdr3_aa: CASRGDRANTEAFF
d_call: .; v_call: TRBV27; clone_size: .; cdr3_aa: CASSLLVGQGGYTF
d_call: TRBD2; v_call: TRBV27; clone_size: .; cdr3_aa: CASSRGVEQFF
d_call: .; v_call: TRBV27; clone_size: .; cdr3_aa: CASNAGFGSNQPQHF
d_call: .; v_call: TRBV4-1; clone_size: few; cdr3_aa: CASSQGDGGRGGYTF
d_call: .; v_call: TRBV5-1; clone_size: few; cdr3_aa: CASSSGGRGKGNTIYF
d_call: TRBD1; v_call: TRBV6-1; clone_size: .; cdr3_aa: CASSVGQGIGSPLHF
d_call: .; v_call: TRBV29-1; clone_size: few; cdr3_aa: CSVRDTMSSYEQYF
d_call: TRBD1; v_call: TRBV27; clone_size: .; cdr3_aa: CASSPGTGSGGEQYF
d_call: TRBD2; v_call: TRBV9; clone_size: .; cdr3_aa: CASSAGGSGSRNEQFF
d_call: .; v_call: TRBV14; clone_size: .; cdr3_aa: CASSQGREPNEKLFF
d_call: .; v_call: TRBV25-1; clone_size: .; cdr3_aa: CASSERGTGLQYF
d_call: .; v_call: TRBV19; clone_size: .; cdr3_aa: CASRATYGYTF
d_call: TRBD2; v_call: TRBV4-1; clone_size: .; cdr3_aa: CASSQDGGGGSYNEQFF
d_call: TRBD1; v_call: TRBV5-1; clone_size: once; cdr3_aa: CASSFAQGAYEQYF
d_call: .; v_call: TRBV5-1; clone_size: .; cdr3_aa: CASSRDQETQYF
d_call: .; v_call: TRBV5-1; clone_size: .; cdr3_aa: CASSSQGDEQYF
d_call: .; v_call: TRBV7-9; clone_size: .; cdr3_aa: CASSLREGNYGYTF
d_call: TRBD1; v_call: TRBV6-1; clone_size: .; cdr3_aa: CASSETNRGQGNQPQHF
d_call: .; v_call: TRBV4-1; clone_size: .; cdr3_aa: CASSQEGVENYGYTF
d_call: .; v_call: TRBV14; clone_size: .; cdr3_aa: CASSRQLGRTGGGYTF
d_call: .; v_call: TRBV6-5; clone_size: .; cdr3_aa: CASSSEPGTTRGYTF
d_call: TRBD2; v_call: TRBV25-1; clone_size: .; cdr3_aa: CASRGLAATDTQYF
d_call: TRBD2; v_call: TRBV5-5; clone_size: few; cdr3_aa: CASSVAGGSYNEQFF
d_call: .; v_call: TRBV9; clone_size: .; cdr3_aa: CASSVAPGSHNYGYTF
d_call: .; v_call: TRBV9; clone_size: once; cdr3_aa: CASSTRQDHNSPLHF
d_call: .; v_call: TRBV5-1; clone_size: .; cdr3_aa: CASSRDRTTDTQYF
d_call: TRBD2; v_call: TRBV5-1; clone_size: .; cdr3_aa: CASSFVASGGGTDTQYF
d_call: .; v_call: TRBV5-1; clone_size: .; cdr3_aa: CASSLEPGDTQYF
d_call: .; v_call: TRBV6-1; clone_size: .; cdr3_aa: CASSGTAYNQPQHF
d_call: .; v_call: TRBV27; clone_size: .; cdr3_aa: CASSLSQTAVEAFF
d_call: TRBD2; v_call: TRBV7-6; clone_size: .; cdr3_aa: CASSPGTSGGLAREQFF
d_call: TRBD1; v_call: TRBV2; clone_size: .; cdr3_aa: CASILVRGRTEAFF
d_call: TRBD1; v_call: TRBV18; clone_size: .; cdr3_aa: CASSPPGTGVTEAFF